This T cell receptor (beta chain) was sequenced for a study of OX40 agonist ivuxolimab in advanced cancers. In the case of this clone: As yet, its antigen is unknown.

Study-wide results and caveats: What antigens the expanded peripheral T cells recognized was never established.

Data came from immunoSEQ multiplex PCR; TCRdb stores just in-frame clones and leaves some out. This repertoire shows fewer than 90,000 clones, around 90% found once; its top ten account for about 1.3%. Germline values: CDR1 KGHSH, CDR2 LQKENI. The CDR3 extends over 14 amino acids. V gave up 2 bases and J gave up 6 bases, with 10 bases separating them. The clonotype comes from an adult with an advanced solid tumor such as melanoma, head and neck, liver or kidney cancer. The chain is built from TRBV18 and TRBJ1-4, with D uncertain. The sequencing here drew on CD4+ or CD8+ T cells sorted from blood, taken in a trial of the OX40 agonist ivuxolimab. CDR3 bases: TGTGCCAGCTCACCAACAAGAGGCGATGAAAAACTGTTTTTT. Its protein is CASSPTRGDEKLFF.